The 5 T cell receptor beta chains reported below all come from one sample, sequenced in a study of blood T cell repertoires in COVID-19. Produced via immunoSEQ multiplex PCR; TCRdb's table is partial and in-frame only. The sample lists 100,000 to 150,000 clones; around nine tenths were seen once. Sequencing used peripheral blood. The receptors shown here come from a man aged 50-59 years with COVID-19, enrolled during active disease.

Only one count was recorded for this clone. The chain uses TRBV6-2 or TRBV6-3 and TRBJ2-1, with 12 bases lining up with TRBD2. CDR3 length: 12 amino acids. With V trimmed by 6 bases and J by 12 bases, 3 bases remained unmatched. The V gene's germline CDR1 is MNHEY and CDR2 SVGEGT. The CDR3 DNA reads TGTGCCAGCAGCCTACTAGCGGGGGGGCAGTTCTTC. The encoded protein is CASSLLAGGQFF.

The chain carries TRBV30 and TRBJ1-2; D is undetermined. Trimming shortened V by 4 bases and J by 5 bases, and 11 bases separated the two germline ends. CDR3 length: 12 amino acids. Germline V CDR1 and CDR2: GTSNPN, SVGIG (reference sequence). CDR3 DNA sequence: TGTGCCTGGAACCTGGCAGCGTATGGCTACACCTTC. Amino acid sequence: CAWNLAAYGYTF. Complete variable domain (other parts from reference TRBV30 and TRBJ1-2): SQTIHQWPATLVQPVGSPLSLECTVEGTSNPNLYWYRQAAGRGLQLLFYSVGIGQISSEVPQNLSASRPQDRQFILSSKKLLLSDSGFYLCAWNLAAYGYTFGSGTRLTVV.

V gene TRBV15 combines with J gene TRBJ2-3; the D gene is possibly TRBD1 (7 bases). With 6 bases removed from V and 5 bases from J, the gap between germline ends came to 12 bases. Germline V gene data show CDR1 as LNHNV and CDR2 as YYDKDF (reference sequence). The CDR3 covers 13 residues. The chain's CDR3 is CATRAGGRDTQYF. The DNA of the CDR3 is TGTGCCACCAGGGCAGGGGGGCGAGATACGCAGTATTTT.

V is TRBV7-3 and J is TRBJ2-4; maybe TRBD2 (7 bases). The V end was cut by 4 bases, the J end by 6 bases, with 13 bases between. Germline assignment: CDR1 SGHTA and CDR2 FQGTGA. The CDR3 consists of 14 residues. CDR3 in amino acids: CASSSAGGRNIQYF. Written as DNA, the CDR3 is TGTGCCAGCAGCTCCGCCGGGGGGCGAAACATTCAGTACTTC.

The J gene is TRBJ2-7, the V gene TRBV30; TRBD2 agrees at 14 bases. Germline loops: CDR1 GTSNPN, CDR2 SVGIG (reference sequence). Unmatched junction bases numbered 2, after V lost 4 bases and J lost 6 bases. There are 13 residues in the CDR3. This chain's CDR3 is CAWMGTSGGEQYF. The CDR3 coding sequence is TGTGCCTGGATGGGGACTAGCGGGGGCGAGCAGTACTTC.